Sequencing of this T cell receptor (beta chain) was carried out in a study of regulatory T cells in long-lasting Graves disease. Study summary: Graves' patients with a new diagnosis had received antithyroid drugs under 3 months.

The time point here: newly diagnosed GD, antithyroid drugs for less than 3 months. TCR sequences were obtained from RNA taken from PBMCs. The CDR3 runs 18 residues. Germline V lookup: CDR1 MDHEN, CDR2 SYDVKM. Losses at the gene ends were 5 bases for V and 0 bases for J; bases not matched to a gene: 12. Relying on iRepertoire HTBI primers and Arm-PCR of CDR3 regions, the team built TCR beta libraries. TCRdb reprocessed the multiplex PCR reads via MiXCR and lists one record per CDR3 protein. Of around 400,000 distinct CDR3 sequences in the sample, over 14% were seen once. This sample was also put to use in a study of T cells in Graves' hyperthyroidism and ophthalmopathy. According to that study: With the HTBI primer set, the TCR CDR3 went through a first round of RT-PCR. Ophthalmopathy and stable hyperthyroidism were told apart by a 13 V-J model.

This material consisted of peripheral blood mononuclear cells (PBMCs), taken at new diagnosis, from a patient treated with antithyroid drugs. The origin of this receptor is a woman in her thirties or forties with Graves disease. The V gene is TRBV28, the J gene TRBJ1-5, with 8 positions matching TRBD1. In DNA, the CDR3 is TGTGCCAGCAGTCTAGGACAGGGCCAACCCTGTAGCAATCAGCCCCAGCATTTT. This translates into CASSLGQGQPCSNQPQHF.